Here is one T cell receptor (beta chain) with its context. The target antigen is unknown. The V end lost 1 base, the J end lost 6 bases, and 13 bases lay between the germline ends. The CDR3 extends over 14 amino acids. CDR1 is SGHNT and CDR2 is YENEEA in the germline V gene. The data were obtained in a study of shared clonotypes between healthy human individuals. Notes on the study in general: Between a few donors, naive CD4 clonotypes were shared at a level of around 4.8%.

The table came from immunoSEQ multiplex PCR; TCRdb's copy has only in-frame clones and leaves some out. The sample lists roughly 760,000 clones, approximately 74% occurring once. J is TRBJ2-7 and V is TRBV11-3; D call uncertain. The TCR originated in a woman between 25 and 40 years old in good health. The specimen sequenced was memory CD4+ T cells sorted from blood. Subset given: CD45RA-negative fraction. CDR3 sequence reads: CASSLGGQFGEQYF. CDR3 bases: TGTGCCAGCAGCTTAGGTGGTCAGTTCGGCGAGCAGTACTTC.